This T cell receptor (beta chain) is drawn from a study of PD-1 blockade in classical Hodgkin lymphoma. Some clones are missing from TCRdb's copy, which holds only in-frame ones; the method was immunoSEQ multiplex PCR. The sample records 45,000 to 50,000 clones, 80% being singletons. CDR1 is MNHEY, CDR2 SVGAGI, per germline. V was cut by 4 bases and J by 4 bases, with 19 bases left in between. This CDR3 spans 16 amino acids. Each patient relapsed following autologous stem cell transplantation, and prior brentuximab vedotin exposure differed. The V gene is TRBV6-5, the J gene TRBJ1-2; TRBD1 is a possible D gene (5 bases). The sample consisted of peripheral blood mononuclear cells (PBMCs), taken before the second cycle of nivolumab. The sequence came from a human donor with classical Hodgkin lymphoma. The chain's CDR3 is CASSSIGQGPFYGYTF. CDR3 nucleotides: TGTGCCAGCAGTTCGATCGGGCAGGGACCCTTCTATGGCTACACCTTC.